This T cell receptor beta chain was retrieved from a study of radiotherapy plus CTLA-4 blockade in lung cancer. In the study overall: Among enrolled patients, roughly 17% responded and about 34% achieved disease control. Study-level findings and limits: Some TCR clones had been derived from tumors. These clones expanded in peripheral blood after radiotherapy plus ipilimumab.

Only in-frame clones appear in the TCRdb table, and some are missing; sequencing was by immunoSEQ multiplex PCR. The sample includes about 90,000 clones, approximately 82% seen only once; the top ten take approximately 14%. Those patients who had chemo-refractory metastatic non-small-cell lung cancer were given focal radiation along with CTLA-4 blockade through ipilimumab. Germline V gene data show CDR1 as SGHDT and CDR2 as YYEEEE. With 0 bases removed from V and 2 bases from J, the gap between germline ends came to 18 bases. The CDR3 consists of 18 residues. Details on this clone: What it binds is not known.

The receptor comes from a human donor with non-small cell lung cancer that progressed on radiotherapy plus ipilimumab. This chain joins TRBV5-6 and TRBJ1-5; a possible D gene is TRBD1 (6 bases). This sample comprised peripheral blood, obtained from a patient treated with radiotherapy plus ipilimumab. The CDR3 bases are TGTGCCAGCAGCTTGGGGGGGCATGGGCCTATAGGCAATCAGCCCCAGCATTTT. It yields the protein CASSLGGHGPIGNQPQHF.